What follows are 24 T cell receptor beta chains derived from one specimen sequenced in a study of T-cell reconstitution after alpha-beta-depleted transplantation in children. The TCRbeta library incorporated unique molecular identifiers. TCRdb recomputed calls from the PCR reads with MiXCR, one row per CDR3 protein. The data contain approximately 400,000 distinct CDR3 sequences, about a tenth of them singletons. The sample was PBMCs from the stem cell graft donor, taken from the stem cell graft. These receptors all come from a human donor who donated a stem cell graft to a child with acute myeloid leukemia.

This sequence joins TRBV7-2 and TRBJ1-1, with D unresolved. CDR3 length: 14 residues. Germline CDR1 is SGHTA and CDR2 is FQGNSA. Deletions cut 2 bases from V and 1 base from J, with 8 bases between. This chain's CDR3 is CASSLMNPNTEAFF. The CDR3 nucleotides are TGTGCCAGCAGCTTAATGAACCCGAACACTGAAGCTTTCTTT.

This clonotype was observed at least ten times. This chain connects TRBV6-5 to TRBJ2-1; no clear D gene. The CDR3 is made up of 11 amino acids. Trimming stripped 8 bases from V and 8 bases from J, with 10 bases between. Germline V CDR1 and CDR2: MNHEY, SVGAGI. The CDR3 DNA follows: TGTGCCAGCTCCCCCGGGCATGAGCAGTTCTTC. Its protein is CASSPGHEQFF.

The rearrangement links TRBV6-1 to TRBJ2-1; D unresolved. The CDR3 length is 14 residues. The germline V gene encodes CDR1 MNHNS and CDR2 SASEGT. Trimming cost V 3 bases and J 7 bases, with 13 bases left between them. Here the CDR3 reads CASSDETWVNEQFF. The CDR3 DNA is TGTGCCAGCAGTGATGAGACATGGGTAAATGAGCAGTTCTTC.

This clonotype was seen more than once but under ten times. The V call is TRBV10-2, the J call TRBJ2-3; 7 bases align to TRBD2. The CDR3 contains 16 residues. V shed 4 bases, J shed 4 bases, and the junction held 11 bases outside the gene matches. Germline-derived CDR1 and CDR2 are WSHSY and SAAADI. In DNA, the CDR3 is TGCGCCAGCAGTGGACACCGGGGGGTCTCCCCAGATACGCAGTATTTT. Residues: CASSGHRGVSPDTQYF.

Notes on this clonotype: No DNA is shown, since the ends of the CDR3 on it are uncertain; the CDR3 is the one TCRdb lists. The V gene is TRBV12-3 or TRBV12-4, the J gene TRBJ1-1. The CDR3 length is 16 residues, termini included. This chain's CDR3 is CASSSSALFDGAQAFF.

This chain links TRBV12-3 or TRBV12-4 with TRBJ1-1; possibly TRBD1 for D (6 bases). V was clipped by 7 bases and J by 5 bases, with 20 bases between them. The CDR3 is 15 amino acids. The DNA of the CDR3 is TGTGCCAGCACTACCGGGGGGCAGCCGAGGACTGAAGCTTTCTTT. Amino acids: CASTTGGQPRTEAFF.

The chain has TRBV27 and TRBJ2-1, with 14 bases matching TRBD2. From germline, CDR1 is MNHEY and CDR2 SMNVEV (reference sequence). The CDR3 contains 19 residues. Unmatched junction bases numbered 17, after V lost 5 bases and J lost 8 bases. The CDR3 sequence: CASSPGTSGRDWFQHEQFF. The DNA for the CDR3 is TGTGCCAGCAGTCCAGGGACTAGCGGGAGAGATTGGTTTCAACATGAGCAGTTCTTC.

This clonotype was seen only a few times. The V gene is TRBV5-1, the J gene TRBJ2-1; 10 bases are shared with TRBD2. Trimming at V came to 4 bases and at J to 3 bases, leaving 7 bases not matched to a gene. Germline CDR1 and CDR2: SGHRS and YFSETQ. This CDR3 has 16 residues. The CDR3 DNA sequence: TGCGCCAGCAGCAAAACTAGCGGGGACTTCTACAATGAGCAGTTCTTC. Encoded protein: CASSKTSGDFYNEQFF.

This clonotype was counted only a few times. The chain employs TRBV20-1 and TRBJ2-1; 8 bases map to TRBD2. The CDR3 contains 14 residues. The V segment lost 1 base and the J segment 8 bases; nucleotides outside the gene matches: 7. The germline gives CDR1 DFQATT, CDR2 SNEGSKA (reference sequence). The CDR3 sequence is CSARVPGGIDEQFF. CDR3 coding DNA: TGCAGTGCTAGAGTTCCGGGAGGGATCGATGAGCAGTTCTTC.

This clonotype was recorded many times. The rearrangement uses TRBV5-1 and TRBJ1-1; the D is unclear. V lost 4 bases to trimming and J lost 0 bases, with 10 bases between them. This CDR3 contains 14 residues. Germline V CDR1 and CDR2: SGHRS, YFSETQ. For the CDR3, the DNA is TGCGCCAGCAGCCCAAATACAGTGAACACTGAAGCTTTCTTT. Translating gives CASSPNTVNTEAFF. Full variable domain (remainder filled in from reference TRBV5-1 and TRBJ1-1): KAGVTQTPRYLIKTRGQQVTLSCSPISGHRSVSWYQQTPGQGLQFLFEYFSETQRNKGNFPGRFSGRQFSNSRSEMNVSTLELGDSALYLCASSPNTVNTEAFFGQGTRLTVV.

This clonotype turned up a few times. The V gene is TRBV7-2, the J gene TRBJ2-7; D not resolved. Germline CDR1 is SGHTA and CDR2 is FQGNSA. The CDR3 runs to 14 residues. Trimming removed 6 bases from V and 1 base from J, with 13 bases in between. The CDR3 nucleotides read TGTGCCAGCAGTTCCTGGCAGTGGTCCTACGAGCAGTACTTC. Translation: CASSSWQWSYEQYF.

V is TRBV20-1 and J is TRBJ1-3, with TRBD1 matching over 10 bases. The CDR3 sequence is 15 residues long. Germline trimming cut 6 bases from V and 3 bases from J; bases unmatched to any gene: 8. Germline V gene sequence: CDR1 DFQATT, CDR2 SNEGSKA (reference sequence). Here the CDR3 reads CSAKTGGRRGNTIYF. The CDR3 DNA reads as TGCAGTGCAAAGACAGGGGGCCGTCGTGGAAACACCATATATTTT.

This clonotype was picked up many times. CDR3 bases: TGTGCCAGCAGCTTAGGGGGGTTGGAGACCCAGTACTTC. Translated: CASSLGGLETQYF. The gene calls are TRBV7-3 and TRBJ2-5; tentative D call: TRBD2 (6 bases). Germline V lookup: CDR1 SGHTA, CDR2 FQGTGA. Deletions cut 2 bases from V and 5 bases from J, with 9 bases between. The CDR3 sequence is 13 residues long.

The rearrangement uses TRBV29-1 and TRBJ2-4, with D unresolved. Germline V gene lookup returns CDR1 SQVTM and CDR2 ANQGSEA. Between the trimmed V and J ends, which lost 5 bases and 0 bases, there was a span of 23 bases. The CDR3 has 18 amino acids. The chain's CDR3 is CSVFTVPSVYLAKNIQYF. The CDR3 coding sequence is TGCAGCGTTTTCACGGTGCCCAGCGTTTACCTAGCCAAAAACATTCAGTACTTC.

Many counts were recorded for this clonotype. This chain links TRBV29-1 with TRBJ2-1; 8 bases are shared with TRBD2. The length of the CDR3 is 14 residues. Germline lookup yields CDR1 SQVTM and CDR2 ANQGSEA. Unmatched junction bases numbered 6, after V lost 0 bases and J lost 8 bases. The chain's CDR3 is CSVEDSGARYEQFF. CDR3 DNA: TGCAGCGTTGAAGATAGCGGGGCGAGGTATGAGCAGTTCTTC.

This clonotype was picked up a small number of times. The chain uses TRBV5-1 and TRBJ2-3; 10 bases are shared with TRBD2. V was pared by 0 bases and J by 4 bases, with 5 bases of the junction left unmatched. This CDR3 is built from 16 residues. Per germline, CDR1 SGHRS and CDR2 YFSETQ. The CDR3 loop reads CASSLGLAGDADTQYF. CDR3 in DNA: TGCGCCAGCAGCTTGGGGCTAGCGGGAGATGCAGATACGCAGTATTTT.

The chain employs TRBV20-1 and TRBJ1-2; the D is unclear. The germline CDR1 and CDR2 sequences are DFQATT and SNEGSKA (reference sequence). The V and J ends lost 2 bases and 4 bases respectively, with 17 bases between them. CDR3 size: 15 residues. The CDR3 loop reads CSARSPTGQIYGYTF. The CDR3 DNA is TGCAGTGCTAGATCCCCCACTGGGCAGATCTATGGCTACACCTTC.

This clonotype was picked up many times. The rearrangement joins TRBV20-1 to TRBJ2-5; 7 positions agree with TRBD2. V dropped 0 bases and J dropped 3; count of bases not matched to a gene: 7. The CDR3 is 15 residues long. From germline, CDR1 is DFQATT and CDR2 SNEGSKA (reference sequence). The CDR3 sequence is CSARDLYGGKETQYF. The CDR3, as DNA: TGCAGTGCTAGAGATCTATACGGGGGGAAAGAGACCCAGTACTTC.

Concerning this clonotype: A junction end diverges from the germline sequence, so it may reflect a read error. The chain combines TRBV7-7 with TRBJ2-5, with no clear D. The CDR3 loop spans 12 amino acids. Per the germline V gene, CDR1 is SSHAT and CDR2 is FNYEAQ (reference sequence). CDR3 loop: CASSLLRSTQYF. DNA of the CDR3: TGTGCTAGCAGCCTTTTAAGGTCGACCCAGTACTTC.

The chain combines TRBV29-1 with TRBJ1-2, with D hard to call. V gave up 7 bases and J gave up 8 bases, with 14 bases separating them. The CDR3 contains 11 residues. Germline assignment: CDR1 SQVTM and CDR2 ANQGSEA. The CDR3, as DNA: TGCAGCGCCCAACGAGGGAGAGGCTACACCTTC. It encodes CSAQRGRGYTF.

This clonotype was seen ten or more times. The chain employs TRBV6-5 and TRBJ2-4, with TRBD1 identical over 7 bases. The trim removed 2 bases at V and 5 bases at J, leaving 3 bases unmatched. The germline gives CDR1 MNHEY, CDR2 SVGAGI. The CDR3 spans 14 residues. The CDR3 loop reads CASSYRQGQNIQYF. CDR3 bases: TGTGCCAGCAGTTACCGACAGGGTCAAAACATTCAGTACTTC.

The chain employs TRBV20-1 and TRBJ1-3; the D gene is possibly TRBD1 (5 bases). The CDR3 length is 12 residues. Looked up from germline, CDR1 is DFQATT and CDR2 is SNEGSKA (reference sequence). The ends were cut back, 5 bases at V and 6 bases at J, with 11 bases in the middle. CDR3 sequence (DNA): TGCAGTGCTTTGGGGCTTTTAAACACCATATATTTT. As protein: CSALGLLNTIYF.

This clonotype showed up many times. This sequence joins TRBV7-8 and TRBJ2-5; no clear D gene. Germline loops: CDR1 SGHVS, CDR2 FQNEAQ. CDR3 length: 11 amino acids. V lost 5 bases and J lost 7, with 8 bases in between. The CDR3 protein is CASSTAGTQYF. In nucleotides, the CDR3 is TGTGCCAGCAGCACCGCCGGGACCCAGTACTTC.

In this sample, this clonotype turned up a few times. The chain carries TRBV6-5 and TRBJ2-7; perhaps TRBD2 as D (6 bases). This CDR3 spans 15 amino acids. CDR1 is MNHEY, CDR2 SVGAGI, per germline. V lost 0 bases and J 2 bases, leaving 11 bases between the germline ends. The CDR3, as DNA: TGTGCCAGCAGTTACTCGACTCCGGGGGCCTACGAGCAGTACTTC. This codes for CASSYSTPGAYEQYF.